The present T cell receptor beta chain was sequenced within a study of PD-L1 blockade in urothelial cancer (dated by TCRdb to 2017 to 2019). With respect to the entire study: All patients started therapy in about 2014 and received atezolizumab 1,200 mg intravenously every 3 weeks. About 90% of the roughly 30 patients were males with bladder-origin urothelial cancer, and about 65% of the roughly 29 reported a prior smoking history. An ECOG performance status of 0 or 1 was recorded for the patients, and 0 to 3 prior chemotherapy regimens had been received by the patients. Blood samples were analyzed at 3 weeks after treatment start (second dose) and at 6 weeks after treatment start. Blood samples gave median yields of around 150,000 T cells and 82,636 unique TCRs, along with a median clonality of about 0.084. Somatic, immune and clinical correlates of response to PD-L1 blockade with atezolizumab in urothelial cancer were the focus of an exploratory multi-omic analysis. Pretreatment tumor samples and matched peripheral blood, collected serially before and after atezolizumab treatment, underwent TCR sequencing. Progression-free survival longer than 6 months counted as durable clinical benefit, and TCR features were additionally tested against both progression-free and overall survival. In the same patients, pretreatment tumors underwent whole exome sequencing and RNA sequencing in addition to TCR sequencing. Durable clinical benefit was achieved by nine patients but not by the remaining 20. Just over 28 patients had pretreatment blood TCR-seq, around 25 had at least one posttreatment blood collection, and around 25 had tumor TCR-seq.

The CDR3 starts with the cysteine, ends with the phenylalanine, and has 14 residues. The DNA shown is the 42-base CDR3, in frame from base 1. Reading the germline V gene gives CDR1 SNHLY and CDR2 FYNNEI. V is clipped by 6 bases and J by 3 bases, and the sequence between their germline boundaries is 12 bases long. The count of this clone is one. Its target antigen remains unknown. No per-base quality is available; no much larger clone lies one base away. General study outcomes and caveats: Improved progression-free and overall survival was associated with having pretreatment peripheral blood TCR clonality below the median. Because the sample size was small (n ≈ 30) and many of the analyses were exploratory, the results are meant to be hypothesis-generating. Patients with durable benefit showed greater expansion of tumor-associated TCR clones in peripheral blood 3 weeks after starting treatment (n of about 22, p = 0.022).

Each PCR received spiked-in synthetic TCR analog templates so that absolute template abundance could be estimated from read counts. The immunoSEQ assay was used to amplify TCRbeta CDR3 regions from genomic DNA with bias-controlled V and J gene primers. Rearranged TCRbeta segments were sequenced at approximately 20X coverage. Per the authors' processing: Sequencing errors were corrected by clustering, and CDR3s were annotated against IMGT so that V, D and J genes could be assigned. Downstream analyses used only productive TCRbeta rearrangements, leaving out any out-of-frame or stop-codon sequences. Clonality was calculated as one minus the Shannon entropy normalized by the log of the number of unique productive sequences. Clones differing between time points or between blood and tumor were identified by Fisher's exact test with Benjamini-Hochberg correction at adjusted p below 0.01. TCRdb retrieved this table from immuneACCESS and kept in-frame rearrangements only. Not all clones are present; in checked studies, unresolved V genes account for under half, and no reason is known for the remainder. The D gene and trimming were derived from the DNA, and the V and J assignments and clone size from that table. Counted in this sample were tens of thousands of clones; more than 75% of them appeared once. The leading ten clones occupy 13% to 15% of the sample.

Per the publication, the time point label means: pretreatment peripheral blood. A total of 25 to 30 patients with locally advanced or metastatic urothelial carcinoma, treated at Memorial Sloan Kettering on a trial protocol, made up the cohort. Peripheral blood mononuclear cells were collected pretreatment and during treatment, at between 1 and 8 total time points per patient. The Qiagen DNeasy Blood extraction kit was used to purify genomic DNA from total PBMCs and tumor samples. PBMCs were collected pretreatment and during treatment and were isolated and stored as previously described. The chain joins TRBV2 to TRBJ2-1; no D gene can be assigned with confidence. The source is a man in his sixties with urothelial cancer. The sample was PBMCs, taken around atezolizumab (anti-PD-L1) treatment. At the DNA level, the sequence is TGTGCCAGCAGGGGCCTCGCTCACTACAATGAGCAGTTCTTC. This translates into CASRGLAHYNEQFF.